The 20 T cell receptor beta chains listed next were all sequenced from one sample in a study of T cells in Graves' hyperthyroidism and ophthalmopathy. Amplified TCR beta CDR3 regions derived from RNA transcripts. Carried out on the TCR CDR3, a first-round RT-PCR used the HTBI primer set. TCRdb reanalysed the multiplex PCR reads using MiXCR and keeps one entry per CDR3 protein. Here the sample spans 550,000 to 700,000 distinct CDR3 sequences, just over 45% being singletons. The sequenced sample was peripheral blood or thyroid tissue (not recorded which). The receptor source for this set is an adult woman with Graves' disease, either hyperthyroidism or ophthalmopathy (not recorded which).

This clonotype was counted many times. The gene calls are TRBV7-8 and TRBJ2-2; 10 bases match TRBD2. CDR1 and CDR2 (germline): SGHVS, FQNEAQ. The CDR3 is 19 amino acids. Trimming took 2 bases from V and 4 from J; bases not matched to a gene: 13. CDR3 loop: CASSLKLSTGTSVTGELFF. In nucleotides, the CDR3 is TGTGCCAGCAGCTTAAAGCTTTCGACCGGGACTAGCGTCACCGGGGAGCTGTTTTTT.

There are many counts of this clonotype. This chain joins TRBV14 and TRBJ1-2; tentatively, D is TRBD1 (5 bases). The germline V gene encodes CDR1 SGHDN and CDR2 FVKESK. The CDR3 spans 13 residues. Trimming took off 0 bases at V and 10 bases at J, with 12 bases between the two ends. CDR3 nucleotides: TGTGCCAGCAGCCAAGACAGGGTGAACTCCTACACCTTC. Amino acids: CASSQDRVNSYTF. Using reference TRBV14 and TRBJ1-2 for the parts outside the CDR3, the full variable domain is EAGVTQFPSHSVIEKGQTVTLRCDPISGHDNLYWYRRVMGKEIKFLLHFVKESKQDESGMPNNRFLAERTGGTYSTLKVQPAELEDSGVYFCASSQDRVNSYTFGSGTRLTVV.

The V gene is TRBV2, the J gene TRBJ1-2; 8 bases fit TRBD1. V dropped 1 base and J dropped 3; count of bases not matched to a gene: 4. This CDR3 is built from 15 residues. Germline loops: CDR1 SNHLY, CDR2 FYNNEI. The CDR3 loop is CASSEGQGADYGYTF. In nucleotides, the CDR3 is TGTGCCAGCAGTGAAGGGCAGGGGGCAGACTATGGCTACACCTTC.

This clonotype was seen many times. The chain combines TRBV2 with TRBJ2-7; D is unclear. Trimming left V 5 bases short and J 5 bases short, with 4 bases between. The CDR3 runs 10 residues. Germline CDR1 and CDR2: SNHLY and FYNNEI. DNA for the CDR3: TGTGCCAGCAGTCGACACGAGCAGTACTTC. The encoded protein is CASSRHEQYF.

The genes are TRBV7-2 and TRBJ2-5, with D tentatively TRBD2 (6 bases). There are 14 residues in the CDR3. Germline V gene lookup returns CDR1 SGHTA and CDR2 FQGNSA. V lost 3 bases and J lost 5, with 13 bases in between. CDR3: CASSFPGRAETQYF. DNA for the CDR3: TGTGCCAGCAGCTTTCCCGGGAGAGCGGAGACCCAGTACTTC. The whole variable domain, filled in from reference TRBV7-2 and TRBJ2-5, reads GAGVSQSPSNKVTEKGKDVELRCDPISGHTALYWYRQSLGQGLEFLIYFQGNSAPDKSGLPSDRFSAERTGGSVSTLTIQRTQQEDSAVYLCASSFPGRAETQYFGPGTRLLVL.

This clonotype was recorded a few times. The chain has TRBV7-9 and TRBJ2-7, with 8 bases identical to TRBD2. CDR1 and CDR2 (germline): SEHNR, FQNEAQ (reference sequence). The CDR3 is made up of 16 amino acids. V trimming: 6 bases; J trimming: 5 bases; junction bases outside the gene matches: 15. CDR3 bases: TGTGCCAGCAGTCCTGACAGTCGAGCGGGAGAGGACGAGCAGTACTTC. Translating gives CASSPDSRAGEDEQYF.

This clonotype was counted ten times or more. The V and J genes are TRBV20-1 and TRBJ1-5; D is uncertain. This CDR3 has 14 residues. The V gene's germline CDR1 is DFQATT and CDR2 SNEGSKA (reference sequence). V lost 0 bases and J lost 4, with 10 bases in between. CDR3 sequence: CSARDVPENQPQHF. DNA of the CDR3: TGCAGTGCTAGAGATGTACCGGAAAATCAGCCCCAGCATTTT.

The rearrangement uses TRBV10-3 and TRBJ1-2; a possible D gene is TRBD1 (6 bases). The CDR3 length is 15 residues. Trimming took 9 bases from V and 0 from J, leaving 17 bases between them. Germline V CDR1 and CDR2: ENHRY, SYGVKD. The CDR3 sequence: CAIANREPTNYGYTF. Here the CDR3 DNA reads TGTGCCATTGCCAACAGGGAACCCACTAACTATGGCTACACCTTC.

This clonotype has at least ten counts. The V gene is TRBV3-1, the J gene TRBJ1-1; 7 nucleotides line up with TRBD1. CDR1 and CDR2 (germline): LGHDT, YNNKEL (reference sequence). The ends lost 2 bases at V and 7 bases at J; junction bases unmatched: 10. The CDR3 extends over 15 amino acids. CDR3 protein: CASSQKTGRNGEAFF. The CDR3 coding sequence is TGTGCCAGCAGCCAAAAGACAGGGAGGAACGGTGAAGCTTTCTTT.

A word on this clonotype: A much larger clone is a single base away; this may be a read error. The chain couples TRBV6-6 to TRBJ2-6, with 8 nucleotides matching TRBD1. The germline V gene has CDR1 MNHNY and CDR2 SVGAGI (reference sequence). The CDR3 runs to 17 residues. Germline trimming cut 5 bases from V and 8 bases from J; bases unmatched to any gene: 14. This CDR3 is CASSHRQGRSGTNVLTF. The CDR3 nucleotides read TGTGCCAGCAGTCATCGACAGGGGAGGTCAGGGACCAACGTCCTGACTTTC.

The chain couples TRBV2 to TRBJ2-1; 8 nucleotides align to TRBD1. Germline V gives CDR1 SNHLY, CDR2 FYNNEI. The CDR3 loop spans 14 amino acids. Losses at the gene ends were 6 bases for V and 3 bases for J; bases not matched to a gene: 4. CDR3 amino acids: CASRGTGDYNEQFF. For the CDR3, the DNA is TGTGCCAGCAGGGGGACAGGCGACTACAATGAGCAGTTCTTC. Drawing the rest from reference TRBV2 and TRBJ2-1, the complete variable domain is EPEVTQTPSHQVTQMGQEVILRCVPISNHLYFYWYRQILGQKVEFLVSFYNNEISEKSEIFDDQFSVERPDGSNFTLKIRSTKLEDSAMYFCASRGTGDYNEQFFGPGTRLTVL.

The CDR3 is CASSARIDEKLFF. For the CDR3, the DNA is TGTGCCAGCAGCGCACGAATAGATGAAAAACTGTTTTTT. The rearrangement uses TRBV3-1 and TRBJ1-4; no clear D. The CDR3 has 13 residues. Trimming stripped 5 bases from V and 6 bases from J, with 10 bases between. Germline V gene sequence: CDR1 LGHDT, CDR2 YNNKEL (reference sequence).

In its sample, this clonotype was seen many times. V is TRBV4-1 and J is TRBJ1-2; 9 bases fit TRBD1. With 5 bases clipped from V and 3 bases from J, the junction kept 7 bases outside the gene matches. This CDR3 contains 15 residues. Germline assignment: CDR1 MGHRA and CDR2 YSYEKL. The CDR3 here is CASSSQGARDYGYTF. DNA of the CDR3: TGCGCCAGCAGCTCACAGGGGGCTCGTGACTATGGCTACACCTTC.

At least ten counts were recorded for this clonotype. The chain joins TRBV29-1 to TRBJ1-2; D may be TRBD1 (5 bases). Germline V CDR1 and CDR2: SQVTM, ANQGSEA. V lost 7 bases and J lost 8, with 14 bases in between. The CDR3 is 11 amino acids. The CDR3 reads CSAGTPGGYTF. The CDR3 DNA reads as TGCAGCGCCGGGACCCCTGGCGGCTACACCTTC.

This clonotype was detected ten times or more. The rearrangement uses TRBV2 and TRBJ2-6; unclear D gene. CDR1 and CDR2 (germline): SNHLY, FYNNEI. The CDR3 runs to 8 residues. The germline V and J ends were trimmed by 4 bases and 14 bases, with 0 bases remaining between them. The CDR3 protein is CASSVLTF. The DNA for the CDR3 is TGTGCCAGCAGTGTCCTGACTTTC.

With respect to this clonotype: Without the conserved terminal phenylalanine or tryptophan, this CDR3 likely stems from a read error. The DNA is omitted, as the CDR3 cannot be located on it reliably, and the CDR3 follows TCRdb's listing. The chain has TRBV2 and TRBJ1-4; the table's TRBD1 call for D was not verified on the DNA. Germline assignment: CDR1 SNHLY and CDR2 FYNNEI. Both ends counted, the CDR3 spans 9 residues. The CDR3 loop is CASSETGNY.

The chain carries TRBV7-9 and TRBJ1-3; the D gene is possibly TRBD1 (6 bases). This CDR3 is built from 14 residues. Looked up from germline, CDR1 is SEHNR and CDR2 is FQNEAQ (reference sequence). V lost 5 bases and J lost 4, with 12 bases in between. In DNA form, the CDR3 reads TGTGCCAGCAGCCAAACAGGGTACGGAAACACCATATATTTT. Its translation: CASSQTGYGNTIYF.

In its sample, this clonotype was seen once. This chain connects TRBV7-2 to TRBJ2-5, with 8 nucleotides matching TRBD1. V lost 5 bases to trimming and J lost 1 base; unmatched junction nucleotides: 9. The length of the CDR3 is 16 residues. Germline CDR1 reads SGHTA; CDR2 reads FQGNSA. CDR3 loop: CASSLGTGGFQETQYF. The CDR3 bases are TGTGCCAGCAGCCTAGGGACAGGCGGTTTCCAAGAGACCCAGTACTTC.

This clonotype was seen many times. The rearrangement joins TRBV11-3 to TRBJ2-2, with 13 nucleotides matching TRBD2. CDR3 size: 15 residues. CDR1 is SGHNT and CDR2 is YENEEA in the germline V gene. V gave up 5 bases and J gave up 7 bases; unmatched junction bases: 4. In DNA form, the CDR3 reads TGTGCCAGCAGCCGGACTAGCGGGAGTAGCGGGGAGCTGTTTTTT. Translation: CASSRTSGSSGELFF.

The DNA of the CDR3 is TGTGCCAGCACGGCAAACAGGGGGCGCGGAGAGACCCAGTACTTC. Translating it yields CASTANRGRGETQYF. The chain recombines TRBV12-3 or TRBV12-4 with TRBJ2-5, with 9 nucleotides matching TRBD1. The CDR3 loop spans 15 amino acids. Germline trimming cut 7 bases from V and 4 bases from J; bases unmatched to any gene: 10.